This T cell receptor beta chain was recovered during a study of glioma-infiltrating T cells. Study-wide results and caveats: CDR3 overlap between tissue and blood was very small. Above-expected tissue-blood divergence occurred in all gliomas, most in low-grade ones.

TCR alpha and beta CDR3 regions were amplified from RNA using iRepertoire nested multiplex PCR. MiXCR, applied by TCRdb to the multiplex PCR reads, yields one record per CDR3 protein. The profile shows under 200,000 distinct CDR3 sequences, over 40% of them singletons. The V end lost 1 base, the J end lost 5 bases, and 14 bases lay between the germline ends. The CDR3 loop spans 15 amino acids. The germline V gene has CDR1 DFQATT and CDR2 SNEGSKA (reference sequence). This clonotype was found many times. Its antigen remains unknown. The sample taken for sequencing was glioma tissue, nonneoplastic brain tissue, or PBMCs (not recorded which). The chain employs TRBV20-1 and TRBJ2-2; D is unresolved. The source of this sequence is a human donor with low-grade glioma or glioblastoma, undergoing nonglioma brain surgery, or in good health (not recorded which). CDR3 in DNA: TGCAGTGCTAGAGTTTCGGCTAGTCAAACCGGGGAGCTGTTTTTT. Its protein product is CSARVSASQTGELFF.